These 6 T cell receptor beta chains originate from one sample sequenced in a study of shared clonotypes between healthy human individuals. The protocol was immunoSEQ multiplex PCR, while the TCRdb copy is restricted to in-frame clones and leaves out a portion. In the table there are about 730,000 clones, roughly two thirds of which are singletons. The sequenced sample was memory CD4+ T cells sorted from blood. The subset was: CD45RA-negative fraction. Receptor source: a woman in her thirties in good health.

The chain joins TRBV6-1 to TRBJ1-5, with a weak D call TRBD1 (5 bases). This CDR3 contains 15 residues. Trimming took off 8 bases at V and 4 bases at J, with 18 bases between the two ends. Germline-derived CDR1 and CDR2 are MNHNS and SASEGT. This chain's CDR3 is CASFQGGSGNQPQHF. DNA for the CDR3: TGTGCCAGCTTCCAGGGTGGCTCGGGGAATCAGCCCCAGCATTTT.

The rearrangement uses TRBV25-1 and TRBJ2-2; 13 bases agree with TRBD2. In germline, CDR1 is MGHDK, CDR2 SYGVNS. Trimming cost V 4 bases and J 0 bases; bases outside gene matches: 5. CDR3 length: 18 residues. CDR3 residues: CASSVLLAGGTNTGELFF. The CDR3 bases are TGTGCCAGCAGTGTGCTACTAGCGGGAGGGACGAACACCGGGGAGCTGTTTTTT.

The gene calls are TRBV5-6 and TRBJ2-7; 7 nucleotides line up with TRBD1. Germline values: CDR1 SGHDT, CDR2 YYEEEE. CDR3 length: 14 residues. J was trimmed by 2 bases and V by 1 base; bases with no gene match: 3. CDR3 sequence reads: CASSLKGQPYEQYF. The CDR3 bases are TGTGCCAGCAGCTTGAAGGGACAGCCCTACGAGCAGTACTTC.

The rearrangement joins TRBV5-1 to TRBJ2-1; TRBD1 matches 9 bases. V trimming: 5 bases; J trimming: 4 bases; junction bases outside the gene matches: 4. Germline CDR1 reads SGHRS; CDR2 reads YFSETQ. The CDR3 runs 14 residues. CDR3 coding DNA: TGCGCCAGCAGATCGACAGGGGGGTACAATGAGCAGTTCTTC. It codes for CASRSTGGYNEQFF.

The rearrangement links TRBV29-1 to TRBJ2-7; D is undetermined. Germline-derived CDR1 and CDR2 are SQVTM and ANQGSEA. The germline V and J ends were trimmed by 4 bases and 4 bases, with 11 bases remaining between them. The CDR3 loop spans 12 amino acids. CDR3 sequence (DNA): TGCAGCGTTGTTGGGGTAGGGTACGAGCAGTACTTC. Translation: CSVVGVGYEQYF.

The CDR3: CASSQVTPGLDGSNTGELFF. CDR3 in DNA: TGTGCCAGCAGCCAAGTAACCCCGGGACTAGATGGGTCGAACACCGGGGAGCTGTTTTTT. V and J are TRBV4-2 and TRBJ2-2, with 8 bases lining up with TRBD2. The CDR3 is 20 residues long. With 1 base clipped from V and 0 bases from J, the junction kept 13 bases outside the gene matches. Germline values: CDR1 LGHNA, CDR2 YNFKEQ.